Shown below are 24 T cell receptor beta chains from a single sample sequenced in a study of regulatory T cells in long-lasting Graves disease (dated by TCRdb to about 2021). Taken with the paper, the label for time point translates to: newly diagnosed GD, antithyroid drugs for less than 3 months. RNA was extracted from PBMCs in TRIzol for both TCR sequencing and RNA sequencing. The receptor library was made with multiplex PCR. The sequencer was an Illumina HiSeq 4000. iRepertoire HTBI primers and Arm-PCR amplification of CDR3 regions were used to construct TCR beta libraries. TCRdb handled the public reads itself, with Q25 trimming in fastp and clone calling in MiXCR, and kept productive beta chains. Each CDR3 protein appears once, grouped with its most common genes and DNA. The table for this sample lists more than 350,000 distinct CDR3 sequences; more than 12% of them were counted only once. In total, the top ten clones hold 16% of the sample.

These data were also filed under a second study, of T cells in Graves' hyperthyroidism and ophthalmopathy.

The sequences come from peripheral blood mononuclear cells (PBMCs), collected at new diagnosis, from a patient treated with antithyroid drugs. These receptors were collected from a woman aged 25 to 45 with Graves disease. Donor details come from another sample of the same person, matched by shared clones.

At least ten counts were recorded for this clonotype. J is TRBJ2-1 and V is TRBV6-2 or TRBV6-3, with TRBD2 identical over 8 bases. With V trimmed by 5 bases and J by 2 bases, 8 bases remained unmatched. Germline V gene data show CDR1 as MNHEY and CDR2 as SVGEGT. The CDR3 length is 16 residues. The CDR3 region is CASSDHRSGTYNEQFF. DNA of the CDR3: TGTGCCAGCAGTGACCACCGTAGCGGGACCTACAATGAGCAGTTCTTC.

This clonotype has ten or more counts. The chain joins TRBV2 to TRBJ2-1; tentative D call: TRBD2 (6 bases). CDR1 and CDR2 from the germline V gene are SNHLY and FYNNEI. The ends were cut back, 3 bases at V and 2 bases at J, with 11 bases in the middle. This CDR3 region has 15 residues. The chain's CDR3 is CASSESGVAYNEQFF. For the CDR3, the DNA is TGTGCCAGCAGTGAGTCGGGAGTTGCCTACAATGAGCAGTTCTTC.

This clonotype was detected ten times or more. This chain joins TRBV10-3 and TRBJ2-6, with D perhaps TRBD2 (6 bases). Germline assignment: CDR1 ENHRY and CDR2 SYGVKD. Trimming left V 3 bases short and J 4 bases short, with 19 bases between. CDR3 length: 18 residues. CDR3 sequence reads: CAISDPPGRGTGANVLTF. The CDR3, as DNA: TGTGCCATCAGTGACCCCCCGGGACGGGGGACGGGGGCCAACGTCCTGACTTTC.

In the case of this clonotype: This clone may be a read error of a much larger clone one base away. The genes are TRBV18 and TRBJ2-3; D is uncertain. This CDR3 region has 17 residues. Deletions cut 3 bases from V and 0 bases from J, with 16 bases between. Germline-derived CDR1 and CDR2 are KGHSH and LQKENI. This CDR3 reads CASSPPYKGNSTDTQYF. CDR3 in DNA: TGTGCCAGCTCACCCCCGTACAAGGGCAATAGCACAGATACGCAGTATTTT.

This chain connects TRBV27 to TRBJ1-5, with D perhaps matching TRBD1 (5 bases). The CDR3 contains 15 residues. The germline CDR1 and CDR2 sequences are MNHEY and SMNVEV (reference sequence). The ends were cut back, 3 bases at V and 1 base at J, with 10 bases in the middle. The CDR3 region has the DNA TGTGCCAGCAGTTTTCAGGGATCAAGCAATCAGCCCCAGCATTTT. It translates to CASSFQGSSNQPQHF.

This clonotype occurred a few times. The chain uses TRBV5-4 and TRBJ1-2; 7 bases agree with TRBD1. The CDR3 is 14 amino acids. The V gene's germline CDR1 is SGHNT and CDR2 YYREEE (reference sequence). V was clipped by 4 bases and J by 1 base; unmatched bases: 4. The CDR3 bases are TGTGCCAGCAGCGTGGACAGGAATAACTATGGCTACACCTTC. Residues: CASSVDRNNYGYTF.

This clonotype was seen more than once but under ten times. This chain connects TRBV29-1 to TRBJ2-2, with D tentatively TRBD1 or TRBD2 (5 bases each). The V end was cut by 3 bases, the J end by 5 bases, with 13 bases between. There are 14 residues in the CDR3. Per the germline V gene, CDR1 is SQVTM and CDR2 is ANQGSEA. CDR3 in amino acids: CSVDPGRGTGELFF. The CDR3 DNA is TGCAGCGTTGACCCAGGGCGCGGGACCGGGGAGCTGTTTTTT.

The chain has TRBV15 and TRBJ2-3; no reliable D call. The V gene's germline CDR1 is LNHNV and CDR2 YYDKDF (reference sequence). V gave up 3 bases and J gave up 2 bases, with 12 bases separating them. The CDR3 spans 15 residues. The CDR3 protein is CATSRSWMATDTQYF. The CDR3 bases are TGTGCCACCAGCAGGTCTTGGATGGCCACAGATACGCAGTATTTT.

This clonotype was seen a handful of times. CDR3 amino acids: CSARDGVAKNIQYF. In nucleotides, the CDR3 is TGCAGTGCTAGAGATGGGGTAGCCAAAAACATTCAGTACTTC. This chain links TRBV20-1 with TRBJ2-4; no definite D call. The germline V gene has CDR1 DFQATT and CDR2 SNEGSKA (reference sequence). Trimming took 0 bases from V and 0 from J, leaving 6 bases between them. The CDR3 has 14 amino acids.

This clonotype occurred many times. This sequence joins TRBV6-1 and TRBJ1-1; TRBD1 aligns across 10 bases. CDR3 size: 16 residues. V trimming: 0 bases; J trimming: 8 bases; junction bases outside the gene matches: 9. CDR1 is MNHNS, CDR2 SASEGT, per germline. The CDR3 spells CASSEADGTGEPEAFF. Written as DNA, the CDR3 is TGTGCCAGCAGTGAAGCGGACGGGACAGGGGAACCCGAAGCTTTCTTT.

The rearrangement joins TRBV12-5 to TRBJ2-3, with TRBD2 matching 7 bases. The CDR3 is made up of 20 amino acids. Germline V CDR1 and CDR2: LGHNT, FRNRAP. The V segment lost 0 bases and the J segment 2 bases; nucleotides outside the gene matches: 17. The CDR3 loop is CASGLVRGVPDMASTDTQYF. CDR3 sequence (DNA): TGTGCTAGTGGTTTGGTACGGGGGGTCCCCGACATGGCCTCCACAGATACGCAGTATTTT. The entire variable domain, with the rest obtained from reference TRBV12-5 and TRBJ2-3, is as follows: DARVTQTPRHKVTEMGQEVTMRCQPILGHNTVFWYRQTMMQGLELLAYFRNRAPLDDSGMPKDRFSAEMPDATLATLKIQPSEPRDSAVYFCASGLVRGVPDMASTDTQYFGPGTRLTVL.

This clonotype came up a few times. The CDR3 DNA follows: TGCGCCAGCAGCTTTCGAGACCGGCTAATGAACACTGAAGCTTTCTTT. This translates into CASSFRDRLMNTEAFF. This chain uses TRBV5-1 with TRBJ1-1; no clear D. The CDR3 length is 16 residues. Trimming pared 2 bases from V and 0 bases from J, leaving 14 bases between. Germline V lookup: CDR1 SGHRS, CDR2 YFSETQ.

Notes on this clonotype: This may come from a read error, since a much larger clone is one base off. The V and J genes are TRBV5-1 and TRBJ2-1, with 12 bases aligning to TRBD2. The CDR3 runs 16 residues. The germline gives CDR1 SGHRS, CDR2 YFSETQ. After removal of 1 base from V and 8 bases from J, the junction contained 7 bases not matched to a gene. The CDR3 sequence: CASSLRLAGDGHEQFF. In DNA, the CDR3 is TGCGCCAGCAGCTTGAGACTAGCGGGAGACGGCCATGAGCAGTTCTTC.

The rearrangement links TRBV19 to TRBJ1-5; 7 bases fit TRBD1. Per the germline V gene, CDR1 is LNHDA and CDR2 is SQIVND (reference sequence). V was clipped by 3 bases and J by 11 bases; unmatched bases: 13. The CDR3 totals 15 residues. CDR3 DNA: TGTGCCAGTAGTATGACAGGGCCCGGCGGTAGGGCCCAGCATTTT. It is translated as CASSMTGPGGRAQHF.

This clonotype has just a few counts. The chain has TRBV19 and TRBJ1-5, with D hard to call. Trimming removed 4 bases from V and 6 bases from J, with 7 bases in between. In germline, CDR1 is LNHDA, CDR2 SQIVND (reference sequence). CDR3 size: 12 residues. CDR3 amino acids: CASSRVSQPQHF. In DNA, the CDR3 is TGTGCCAGTAGTAGGGTCAGTCAGCCCCAGCATTTT.

In the case of this clonotype: A much larger clone differs from this one at a single base, so this may be a read error. J is TRBJ2-1 and V is TRBV27, with D possibly TRBD2 on 5 matching bases. The length of the CDR3 is 15 residues. Looked up from germline, CDR1 is MNHEY and CDR2 is SMNVEV (reference sequence). V lost 2 bases and J lost 10, with 18 bases in between. This CDR3 reads CASSLLPRLEGEQFF. CDR3 bases: TGTGCCAGCAGTTTACTCCCCCGGCTCGAGGGCGAGCAGTTCTTC.

Details on this clonotype: A much larger clonotype is one base distant, so this may be a read error. The V and J genes are TRBV29-1 and TRBJ2-2; D assignment may be TRBD1 or TRBD2 (5 bases each). Germline V gene data show CDR1 as SQVTM and CDR2 as ANQGSEA. The CDR3 spans 12 residues. CDR3 DNA: TGCAGCGCCTGGACACCCACCGGGGAGCTGCTTTTT. It specifies CSAWTPTGELLF.

This clonotype was detected many times. This chain links TRBV20-1 with TRBJ2-7; 8 bases fit TRBD2. Germline V gives CDR1 DFQATT, CDR2 SNEGSKA (reference sequence). The CDR3 has 12 residues. Trimming at V came to 6 bases and at J to 4 bases, leaving 5 bases not matched to a gene. CDR3 amino acids: CSARTGGYEQYF. DNA of the CDR3: TGCAGTGCGAGAACGGGGGGGTACGAGCAGTACTTC.

This clonotype turned up a few times. V is TRBV18 and J is TRBJ2-2; D is uncertain. This CDR3 comprises 13 residues. V gave up 3 bases and J gave up 6 bases, with 8 bases separating them. Germline CDR1 reads KGHSH; CDR2 reads LQKENI. The CDR3 here is CASSPPEPGELFF. In nucleotides, the CDR3 is TGTGCCAGCTCACCCCCAGAGCCCGGGGAGCTGTTTTTT.

This clonotype was detected ten times or more. V is TRBV28 and J is TRBJ1-1; TRBD1 might be the D (5 bases). This CDR3 is built from 16 residues. The V end lost 6 bases, the J end lost 0 bases, and 17 bases lay between the germline ends. CDR1 is MDHEN, CDR2 SYDVKM, per germline. The chain's CDR3 is CASSKEVGHLNTEAFF. DNA of the CDR3: TGTGCCAGCAGCAAGGAAGTCGGACACCTGAACACTGAAGCTTTCTTT.

In the case of this clonotype: The conserved phenylalanine or tryptophan normally closing the CDR3 is absent here, so this likely arose from a read error. V is TRBV7-8 and J is TRBJ1-4, with D tentatively TRBD1 (5 bases). V was shortened by 9 bases and J by 8 bases, with 19 bases between the two germline ends. The CDR3 is 14 residues long. Germline-derived CDR1 and CDR2 are SGHVS and FQNEAQ. The CDR3 coding sequence is TGTGCCAGTACCAGCTTAGGGACGGGCGAAAAACTGTTTTCT. This encodes CASTSLGTGEKLFS.

There are many counts of this clonotype. The rearrangement links TRBV11-1 to TRBJ2-1, with D unresolved. Germline V gene sequence: CDR1 SGHAT, CDR2 FQDESV (reference sequence). V was clipped by 5 bases and J by 2 bases, with 13 bases between them. The CDR3 consists of 15 residues. The CDR3 spells CASSLDDEPYNEQFF. CDR3 DNA: TGTGCCAGCAGCCTTGACGACGAACCCTACAATGAGCAGTTCTTC.

This clonotype turned up a few times. The chain links TRBV27 to TRBJ2-1; TRBD1 aligns across 8 bases. V lost 5 bases, J lost 0 bases, and 12 bases stayed unmatched. Looked up from germline, CDR1 is MNHEY and CDR2 is SMNVEV (reference sequence). The length of the CDR3 is 18 residues. DNA for the CDR3: TGTGCCAGCAGTCTCCTACCCTACAGGGGGAGCTCCTACAATGAGCAGTTCTTC. This codes for CASSLLPYRGSSYNEQFF.

The chain employs TRBV7-9 and TRBJ2-4; 7 nucleotides line up with TRBD2. The CDR3 has 14 amino acids. V lost 5 bases to trimming and J lost 5 bases; unmatched junction nucleotides: 6. Germline V lookup: CDR1 SEHNR, CDR2 FQNEAQ (reference sequence). For the CDR3, the DNA is TGTGCCAGCAGCCCCCGGGGAGGGCAAAACATTCAGTACTTC. It encodes CASSPRGGQNIQYF.